Sequencing of this T cell receptor beta chain was carried out in a study of blood T cell repertoires in COVID-19. Study summary: Sources were T cells, B-cell-depleted T cells, or PBMCs; the material itself was cDNA or gDNA.

Sequenced by immunoSEQ multiplex PCR; TCRdb stores in-frame clones only, minus some. The repertoire holds approximately 480,000 clones, with around 87% as singletons. With 1 base removed from V and 0 bases from J, the gap between germline ends came to 8 bases. CDR3 length: 15 residues. Germline V CDR1 and CDR2: SGHDN, FVKESK. This chain uses TRBV14 with TRBJ2-3, with D perhaps matching TRBD2 (5 bases). What was sequenced was PBMCs or T cells enriched from blood (not recorded which). This receptor was obtained from a woman aged 18-30 years who had recovered from COVID-19. The CDR3 DNA is TGTGCCAGCAGCCAAGGGACTCCTAGCACAGATACGCAGTATTTT. Protein product: CASSQGTPSTDTQYF.